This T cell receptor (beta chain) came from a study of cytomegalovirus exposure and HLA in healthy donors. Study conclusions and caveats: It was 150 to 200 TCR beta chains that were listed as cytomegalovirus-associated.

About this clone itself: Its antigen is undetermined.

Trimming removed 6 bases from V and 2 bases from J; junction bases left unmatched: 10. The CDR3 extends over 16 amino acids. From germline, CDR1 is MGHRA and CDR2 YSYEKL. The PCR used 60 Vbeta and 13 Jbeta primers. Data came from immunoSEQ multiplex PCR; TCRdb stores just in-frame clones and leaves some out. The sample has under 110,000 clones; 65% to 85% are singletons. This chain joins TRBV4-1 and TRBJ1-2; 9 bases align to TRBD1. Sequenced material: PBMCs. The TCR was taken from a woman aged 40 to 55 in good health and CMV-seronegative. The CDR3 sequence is CASSRDAGTGNYGYTF. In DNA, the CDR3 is TGCGCCAGCAGTCGAGATGCCGGGACAGGGAACTATGGCTACACCTTC.